Given below is one T cell receptor (beta chain) in context. The data are from a study of blood T cell repertoires in COVID-19. Background on the study: The United States, Italy and Spain were the sources of the acute and convalescent COVID-19 samples.

This CDR3 has 13 amino acids. Unmatched junction bases numbered 2, after V lost 7 bases and J lost 4 bases. Sequenced by immunoSEQ multiplex PCR; TCRdb stores in-frame clones only, minus some. The repertoire consists of approximately 140,000 clones, with about nine tenths occurring once and the leading ten covering approximately 3.8%. The sequence derives from a middle-aged woman who had been exposed to COVID-19. The genes are TRBV12-3 or TRBV12-4 and TRBJ2-2; 8 bases are shared with TRBD1. Sequenced: PBMCs or T cells enriched from blood (not recorded which). The chain's CDR3 is CASTGQATGELFF. CDR3 nucleotides: TGTGCCAGCACGGGACAGGCCACCGGGGAGCTGTTTTTT.